The clone carrying this T cell receptor beta chain was picked up a small number of times. The antigen is undetermined. What was amplified from RNA transcripts were TCR beta CDR3 regions. Initially, a first-round RT-PCR of the TCR CDR3 employed the HTBI primer set. TCRdb processed the multiplex PCR reads anew with MiXCR; each CDR3 protein has one entry. The sample gives fewer than 650,000 distinct CDR3 sequences, around 15% of which show up once; approximately 15% is in the top ten. Absence of ophthalmopathy progression within 18 months defined stable Graves' hyperthyroidism. The data were obtained in a study of T cells in Graves' hyperthyroidism and ophthalmopathy. Points from the study as a whole: Within blood appeared most thyroid clonotypes that had expanded above 0.001. Researchers report that a 13 V-J model separated ophthalmopathy from stable hyperthyroidism. Ophthalmopathy was identified by the model a median roughly 6.5 months ahead of onset.

The CDR3 consists of 15 residues. Germline lookup yields CDR1 MDHEN and CDR2 SYDVKM. V was clipped by 6 bases and J by 0 bases; unmatched bases: 3. Sequencing was carried out using blood. This sequence originates from a woman between 40 and 50 years old with Graves' hyperthyroidism. The J gene is TRBJ2-1, the V gene TRBV28, with 9 bases fitting TRBD1. The CDR3 region is CASRRDRASYNEQFF. CDR3 coding DNA: TGTGCCAGCAGACGGGACAGGGCCTCCTACAATGAGCAGTTCTTC. Full variable domain (missing parts from reference TRBV28 and TRBJ2-1): DVKVTQSSRYLVKRTGEKVFLECVQDMDHENMFWYRQDPGLGLRLIYFSYDVKMKEKGDIPEGYSVSREKKERFSLILESASTNQTSMYLCASRRDRASYNEQFFGPGTRLTVL.